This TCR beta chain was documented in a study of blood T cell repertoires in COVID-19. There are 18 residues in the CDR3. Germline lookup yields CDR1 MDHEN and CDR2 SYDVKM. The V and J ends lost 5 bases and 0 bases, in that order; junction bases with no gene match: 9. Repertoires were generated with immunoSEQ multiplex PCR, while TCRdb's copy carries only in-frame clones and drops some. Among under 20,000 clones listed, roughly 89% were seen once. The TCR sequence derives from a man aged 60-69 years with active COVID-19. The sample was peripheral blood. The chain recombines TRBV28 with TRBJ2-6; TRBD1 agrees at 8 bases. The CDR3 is CASSPSGTGTSGANVLTF. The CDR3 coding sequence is TGTGCCAGCAGTCCATCCGGGACAGGAACCTCTGGGGCCAACGTCCTGACTTTC.